This TCR beta chain was documented in a study of OX40 agonist ivuxolimab in advanced cancers. Turning to the study itself: Partial responses were achieved by three patients, one with hepatocellular carcinoma and two with cutaneous melanoma.

About this clone: What it recognizes is unknown.

Germline V CDR1 and CDR2: MGHRA, YSYEKL. V lost 0 bases to trimming and J lost 1 base, with 9 bases between them. The length of the CDR3 is 15 residues. Points from the study as a whole: On average, a greater number of expanded clones characterised CD8+ T cells relative to CD4+. Dose levels from 0.1 to 3.0 mg/kg saw CD4+ and CD8+ blood T cells expand clonally by week 6. Near-lowest levels of clonal expansion characterized partial responders at 0.1-3.0 mg/kg.

This table comes from immunoSEQ multiplex PCR, and its TCRdb copy is limited to in-frame clones, with some not included. The table records around 56,000 clones, approximately 82% of them present only once. The rearrangement uses TRBV4-1 and TRBJ1-2; D is unclear. This TCR came from an adult with an advanced solid tumor such as melanoma, head and neck, liver or kidney cancer. This sample comprised CD4+ or CD8+ T cells sorted from blood, obtained in a trial of the OX40 agonist ivuxolimab. In DNA, the CDR3 is TGCGCCAGCAGCCAAGATCCGTCCTATAACTATGGCTACACCTTC. It codes for CASSQDPSYNYGYTF.